Listed below are T cell receptor beta chains from one sample, sequenced in a study of T-cell memory formation after mild COVID-19. TCRdb analysed the 5' RACE reads with MiXCR anew, one entry per CDR3 protein. The sample has about 560,000 distinct CDR3 sequences, about a fifth seen once. Sample: PBMCs or a T cell subset sorted from them (not recorded which). The receptors originated from an adult woman who had mild COVID-19 (a few samples of this study predate the infection). Cell type and time point are not known. Both conserved end residues are part of each CDR3. The D gene is left open where the match is weak. Clone size, where shown, is once, few, many, or a class for clones that have expanded.

clone size	V gene	D gene	J gene	CDR3 DNA	CDR3 protein
NA	TRBV20-1	TRBD1	TRBJ1-1	TGCAGTGTGGACCGACAGGGTCTGGGGGACACTGAAGCTTTCTTT	CSVDRQGLGDTEAFF
few	TRBV24-1	NA	TRBJ2-2	TGTGCCACCAGTGATGCCGGGTCCTACACCGGGGAGCTGTTTTTT	CATSDAGSYTGELFF
NA	TRBV15	NA	TRBJ2-5	TGTGCCACCAGCAGCGGGGGACAGCGGCTGTGGGAGACCCAGTACTTC	CATSSGGQRLWETQYF
NA	TRBV4-3	TRBD2	TRBJ2-1	TGCGCCAGCAGCCAAGATGAAACTAGCGGAGTGGGTGGGTACAATGAGCAGTTCTTC	CASSQDETSGVGGYNEQFF
NA	TRBV6-2/TRBV6-3	TRBD2	TRBJ2-1	TGTGCCAGCAGTTACGCCGGGAGGGCCTCCCACAATGAGCAGTTCTTC	CASSYAGRASHNEQFF
NA	TRBV5-5	TRBD2	TRBJ2-2	TGTGCCAGCAGCTCGCGGGAGTTGAGGGAGCTGTTTTTT	CASSSRELRELFF
many	TRBV24-1	NA	TRBJ2-1	TGTGCCACCAGTGATAAAAATAGGGTCCAGTTCTTC	CATSDKNRVQFF
NA	TRBV9	NA	TRBJ1-1	TGTGCCAGCAGCGTGGCGGGAATTACTGAAGCTTTCTTT	CASSVAGITEAFF
few	TRBV11-2	TRBD1	TRBJ1-1	TGTGCCAGCAGCTCCAGACCTAGGGCAGGGGGTGGCACTGAAGCTTTCTTT	CASSSRPRAGGGTEAFF
NA	TRBV15	NA	TRBJ2-7	TGTGCCACCAGCAGAGATGGCAGGGGGGACGAGCAGTACTTC	CATSRDGRGDEQYF
many	TRBV7-6	NA	TRBJ2-7	TGTGCCAGCAGCTTAGGGTCGGTAACGGGCGAGCAGTACTTC	CASSLGSVTGEQYF
few	TRBV24-1	TRBD1	TRBJ2-1	TGTGCCACCAGTGATCGAACAGGGGTTTGGGACAATGAGCAGTTCTTC	CATSDRTGVWDNEQFF
few	TRBV7-9	TRBD1	TRBJ2-1	TGTGCCAGCAGCCAAGGGACAGGAAAAGGGTGGGGTAATGAGCAGTTCTTC	CASSQGTGKGWGNEQFF
NA	TRBV18	NA	TRBJ1-3	TGTGCCAGCTCACCACCGCTTCGGGTATCTGGAAACACCATATATTTT	CASSPPLRVSGNTIYF
few	TRBV4-1	TRBD2	TRBJ2-1	TGCGCCAGCAGCCAGCCCCTGGGAGGGAACAATGAGCAGTTCTTC	CASSQPLGGNNEQFF
NA	TRBV27	TRBD1	TRBJ1-2	TGTGCCAGCAGTCCATGGACAGGCAACACAAACTATGGCTACACCTTC	CASSPWTGNTNYGYTF
few	TRBV14	NA	TRBJ2-3	TGTGCCAGCAGCCTTAGGGACAAGGGACCCCCCCAGGGTACGCAGTATTTT	CASSLRDKGPPQGTQYF
NA	TRBV12-3/TRBV12-4	NA	TRBJ1-1	TGTGCCAGCAGTCCCAGCATGGATCCGAACACTGAAGCTTTCTTT	CASSPSMDPNTEAFF
NA	TRBV4-1	NA	TRBJ2-1	TGCGCCAGCAGCCAGGAACAGCGCGGATACAATGAGCAGTTCTTC	CASSQEQRGYNEQFF
NA	TRBV7-8	NA	TRBJ1-1	TGTGCCAGCAGCTTACAGGGTTTAGACACTGAAGCTTTCTTT	CASSLQGLDTEAFF
few	TRBV27	NA	TRBJ2-7	TGTGCCAGCAGTGTACAGGAAAGCTCCTACGAGCAGTACTTC	CASSVQESSYEQYF
NA	TRBV7-2	TRBD2	TRBJ2-5	TGTGCCAGCAGCACTTTAGCGGGAGCGGACCGATACCAAGAGACCCAGTACTTC	CASSTLAGADRYQETQYF
few	TRBV5-1	NA	TRBJ2-7	TGCGCCAGCCGGGGGATGGGGTACGAGCAGTACTTC	CASRGMGYEQYF
few	TRBV5-1	TRBD2	TRBJ2-7	TGCGCCAGCAGCGATACTAGCGGGAGCTACGAGCAGTACTTC	CASSDTSGSYEQYF
few	TRBV12-3/TRBV12-4	TRBD1	TRBJ2-1	TGTGCCAGCGGGGACCGCCGGACAGGGGTCTACAATGAGCAGTTCTTC	CASGDRRTGVYNEQFF
few	TRBV12-5	TRBD2	TRBJ2-3	TGTGCTAGTGGTTTGGTATCACTAGCGGGGGGGACGTTCACAGATACGCAGTATTTT	CASGLVSLAGGTFTDTQYF
many	TRBV12-3/TRBV12-4	TRBD1	TRBJ1-6	TGTGCCAGCAGCCGGGACAGGGATTCACCCCTCCACTTT	CASSRDRDSPLHF
few	TRBV7-3	NA	TRBJ2-3	TGTGCCAGCAGCGGCCCGGACACCCTCGTCCGGGCTAGCACAGATACGCAGTATTTT	CASSGPDTLVRASTDTQYF
NA	TRBV20-1	TRBD1	TRBJ1-5	TGCAGTGCTAGCCCCGGGACAGGGCATCAGCCCCAGCATTTT	CSASPGTGHQPQHF
few	TRBV6-5	NA	TRBJ1-1	TGTGCCAGCAGTTTGAGGGGAAGAACTGAAGCTTTCTTT	CASSLRGRTEAFF
NA	TRBV24-1	NA	TRBJ2-3	TGTGCCACCAGTGATACGGGCGGTCCCACGGATACGCAGTATTTT	CATSDTGGPTDTQYF
NA	TRBV20-1	NA	TRBJ1-5	TGCAGTGCTAGTCCGGGACACTATCAGCCCCAGCATTTT	CSASPGHYQPQHF
NA	TRBV9	NA	TRBJ2-2	TGTGCCAGCAGCGGGGGAGGGAACACCGGGGAGCTGTTTTTT	CASSGGGNTGELFF
many	TRBV7-9	TRBD2	TRBJ2-3	TGTGCCAGCAGCATACCTCGGGACTACCTCACAGATACGCAGTATTTT	CASSIPRDYLTDTQYF
few	TRBV5-1	NA	TRBJ2-7	TGCGCCAGCAGTTCAGGGGACGCCGGCCTCTACGAGCAGTACTTC	CASSSGDAGLYEQYF
NA	TRBV4-3	NA	TRBJ2-1	TGCGCCAGCAGCCAAGATGGGACCCTCCTCTACAATGAGCAGTTCTTC	CASSQDGTLLYNEQFF
few	TRBV12-3/TRBV12-4	TRBD1	TRBJ1-1	TGTGCCAGCAGGCCGAGACAGGGGGGGAACACTGAAGCTTTCTTT	CASRPRQGGNTEAFF
NA	TRBV20-1	TRBD2	TRBJ2-5	TGCAGTGCTCGACTAGCGGGGGGCAAAGAGACCCAGTACTTC	CSARLAGGKETQYF
NA	TRBV19	NA	TRBJ1-4	TGTGCCAGTAGTCGGGCAGAGAATGAAAAACTGTTTTTT	CASSRAENEKLFF
NA	TRBV2	NA	TRBJ1-2	TGTGCCAGCTCCATCTGGGCGTCGGACCCCTATGGCTACACCTTC	CASSIWASDPYGYTF
few	TRBV29-1	NA	TRBJ2-4	TGCAGCGTTGAAGATGGGGCGGTCGGGGCCAAAAACATTCAGTACTTC	CSVEDGAVGAKNIQYF
many	TRBV7-8	TRBD2	TRBJ2-7	TGTGCCAGCAGCAGCGGGATCTCCTACGAGCAGTACTTC	CASSSGISYEQYF
NA	TRBV12-3/TRBV12-4	NA	TRBJ1-1	TGTGCCAGCAGTCAGGTGATGAACACTGAAGCTTTCTTT	CASSQVMNTEAFF
NA	TRBV5-6	NA	TRBJ2-1	TGTGCCAGCAGCTTGGGGGCGCGACAGTTCTTC	CASSLGARQFF
once	TRBV7-9	TRBD2	TRBJ2-2	TGTGCCAGCAGCTGGCCTAGCGGGGCCGACACCGGGGAGCTGTTTTTT	CASSWPSGADTGELFF
NA	TRBV7-2	TRBD1	TRBJ1-2	TGTGCCAGCAGCTTAGTTTGGGACAGCTCTCGGTACACCTTC	CASSLVWDSSRYTF
few	TRBV9	TRBD1	TRBJ2-1	TGTGCCAGCAGTGACTGGGACAGGGAGTCCAATGAGCAGTTCTTC	CASSDWDRESNEQFF
NA	TRBV5-4	NA	TRBJ2-3	TGTGCCAGCAGCTTGGCGGGGAGAGGGCCGACAGATACGCAGTATTTT	CASSLAGRGPTDTQYF
few	TRBV6-5	TRBD2	TRBJ2-3	TGTGCCAGCAGGGGACTAGCGGGAGGGCCTAGCACAGATACGCAGTATTTT	CASRGLAGGPSTDTQYF
few	TRBV27	NA	TRBJ1-2	TGTGCCAGCAGCCAGCGGGGGGGATCTTTCTATGGCTACACCTTC	CASSQRGGSFYGYTF
NA	TRBV20-1	TRBD2	TRBJ2-5	TGCAGTGCGGGACTAGCGGGGACCTCGGGGACCCAGTACTTC	CSAGLAGTSGTQYF
NA	TRBV7-2	TRBD2	TRBJ2-3	TGTGCCAGCAGCTTAGTCGCGGGAGGGCCAGGTCTGAGCACAGATACGCAGTATTTT	CASSLVAGGPGLSTDTQYF
NA	TRBV20-1	TRBD2	TRBJ2-3	TGCAGTGCTCCGCGGCGGGGGAGCACAGATACGCAGTATTTT	CSAPRRGSTDTQYF
NA	TRBV9	NA	TRBJ2-1	TGTGCCAGCAGCTCAGGGAGTTATTCCTACAATGAGCAGTTCTTC	CASSSGSYSYNEQFF
NA	TRBV5-4	NA	TRBJ2-5	TGTGCCAGCAGCTTGGGATCGCATGAAGAGACCCAGTACTTC	CASSLGSHEETQYF